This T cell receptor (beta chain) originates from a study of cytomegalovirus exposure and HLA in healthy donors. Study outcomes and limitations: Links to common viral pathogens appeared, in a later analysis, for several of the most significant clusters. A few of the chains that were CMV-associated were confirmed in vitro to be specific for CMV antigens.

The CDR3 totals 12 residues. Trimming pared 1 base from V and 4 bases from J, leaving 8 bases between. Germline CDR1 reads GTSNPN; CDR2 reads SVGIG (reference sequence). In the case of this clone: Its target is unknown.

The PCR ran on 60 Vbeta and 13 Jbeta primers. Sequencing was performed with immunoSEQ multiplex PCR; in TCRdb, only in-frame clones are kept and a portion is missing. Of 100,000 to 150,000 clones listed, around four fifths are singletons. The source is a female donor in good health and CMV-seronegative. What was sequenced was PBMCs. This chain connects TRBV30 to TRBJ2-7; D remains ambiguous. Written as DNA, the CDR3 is TGTGCCTGGAGTGAGTACTCTTACGAGCAGTACTTC. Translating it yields CAWSEYSYEQYF.